This T cell receptor beta chain was sequenced in a study of blood T cell repertoires in COVID-19. Study-level information: Sites across the United States, Italy and Spain contributed samples from acute and convalescent COVID-19. Sources were T cells, B-cell-depleted T cells, or PBMCs; the material itself was cDNA or gDNA.

Methods used by the authors: Reference gene primers were amplified, and this amplification served to estimate nucleated cell counts. TCRdb's copy holds only in-frame clones and misses some; the assay was immunoSEQ multiplex PCR. That table furnishes V, J and clone size, whereas the DNA furnished D and trimming. Of fewer than 80,000 clones listed, about 74% are singletons. V gave up 0 bases and J gave up 5 bases; unmatched junction bases: 8. CDR1 and CDR2 (germline): SGHTS, YDEGEE. The CDR3 is 16 residues long. The receptor was derived from an elderly woman with acute or convalescent COVID-19. The sequenced sample was peripheral blood. The J gene is TRBJ1-2, the V gene TRBV5-8, with 9 nucleotides matching TRBD1. This CDR3 is CASSLGLQGAQYGYTF. As DNA, the CDR3 is TGTGCCAGCAGCTTGGGATTACAGGGGGCACAATATGGCTACACCTTC.